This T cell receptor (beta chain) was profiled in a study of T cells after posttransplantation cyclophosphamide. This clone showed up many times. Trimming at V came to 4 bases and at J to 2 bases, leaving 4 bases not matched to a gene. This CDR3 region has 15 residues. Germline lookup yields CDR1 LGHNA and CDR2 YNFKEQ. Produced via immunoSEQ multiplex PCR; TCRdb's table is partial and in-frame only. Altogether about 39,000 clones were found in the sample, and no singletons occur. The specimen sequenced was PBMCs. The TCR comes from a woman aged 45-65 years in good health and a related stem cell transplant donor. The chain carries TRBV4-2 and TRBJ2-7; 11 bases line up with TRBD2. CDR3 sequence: CASSPTSGGTYEQYF. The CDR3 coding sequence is TGTGCCAGCAGCCCTACTAGCGGGGGAACCTACGAGCAGTACTTC.